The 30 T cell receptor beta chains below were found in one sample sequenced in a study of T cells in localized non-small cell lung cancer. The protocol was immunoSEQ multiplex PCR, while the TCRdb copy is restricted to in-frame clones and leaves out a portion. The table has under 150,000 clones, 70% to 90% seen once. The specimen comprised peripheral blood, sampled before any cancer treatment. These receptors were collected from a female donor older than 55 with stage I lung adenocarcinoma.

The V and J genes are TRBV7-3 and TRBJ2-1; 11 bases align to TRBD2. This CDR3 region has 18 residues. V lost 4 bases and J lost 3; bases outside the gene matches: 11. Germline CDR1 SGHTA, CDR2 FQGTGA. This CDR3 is CASSSLIGLAGRYNEQFF. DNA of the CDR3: TGTGCCAGCAGCTCTCTCATAGGACTAGCGGGCCGCTACAATGAGCAGTTCTTC.

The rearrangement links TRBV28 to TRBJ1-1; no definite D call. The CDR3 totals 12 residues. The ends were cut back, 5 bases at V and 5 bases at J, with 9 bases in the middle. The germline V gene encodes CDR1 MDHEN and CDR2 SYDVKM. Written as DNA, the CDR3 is TGTGCCAGCAGTCTTACGTCAACTGAAGCTTTCTTT. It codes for CASSLTSTEAFF.

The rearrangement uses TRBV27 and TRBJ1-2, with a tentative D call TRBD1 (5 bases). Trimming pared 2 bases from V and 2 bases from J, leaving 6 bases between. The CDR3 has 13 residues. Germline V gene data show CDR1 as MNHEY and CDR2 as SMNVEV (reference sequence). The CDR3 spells CASSLEGNYGYTF. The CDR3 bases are TGTGCCAGCAGTTTAGAGGGGAACTATGGCTACACCTTC.

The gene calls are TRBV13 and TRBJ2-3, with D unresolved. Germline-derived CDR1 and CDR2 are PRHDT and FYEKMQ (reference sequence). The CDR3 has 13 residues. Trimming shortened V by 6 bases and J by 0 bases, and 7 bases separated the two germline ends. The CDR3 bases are TGTGCCAGCAGGAAGGACAGCACAGATACGCAGTATTTT. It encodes CASRKDSTDTQYF.

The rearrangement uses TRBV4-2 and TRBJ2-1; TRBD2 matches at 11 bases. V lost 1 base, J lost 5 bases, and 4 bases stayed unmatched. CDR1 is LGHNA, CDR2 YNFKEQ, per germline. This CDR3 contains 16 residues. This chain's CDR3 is CASSQVKLAGDNEQFF. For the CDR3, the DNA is TGTGCCAGCAGCCAAGTAAAACTAGCGGGAGACAATGAGCAGTTCTTC.

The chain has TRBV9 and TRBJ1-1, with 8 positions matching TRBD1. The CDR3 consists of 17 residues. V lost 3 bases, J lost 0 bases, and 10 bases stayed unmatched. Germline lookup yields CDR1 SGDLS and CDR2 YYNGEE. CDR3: CASSADRGRSMNTEAFF. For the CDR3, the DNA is TGTGCCAGCAGCGCCGACAGGGGAAGGAGCATGAACACTGAAGCTTTCTTT.

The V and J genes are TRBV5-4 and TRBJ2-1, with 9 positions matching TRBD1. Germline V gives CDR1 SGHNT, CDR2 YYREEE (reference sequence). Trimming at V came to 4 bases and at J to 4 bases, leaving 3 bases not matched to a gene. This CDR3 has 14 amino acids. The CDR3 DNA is TGTGCCAGCAGCACCGGACAGGGGTACAATGAGCAGTTCTTC. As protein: CASSTGQGYNEQFF. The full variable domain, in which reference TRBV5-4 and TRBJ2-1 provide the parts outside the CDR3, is ETGVTQSPTHLIKTRGQQVTLRCSSQSGHNTVSWYQQALGQGPQFIFQYYREEENGRGNFPPRFSGLQFPNYSSELNVNALELDDSALYLCASSTGQGYNEQFFGPGTRLTVL.

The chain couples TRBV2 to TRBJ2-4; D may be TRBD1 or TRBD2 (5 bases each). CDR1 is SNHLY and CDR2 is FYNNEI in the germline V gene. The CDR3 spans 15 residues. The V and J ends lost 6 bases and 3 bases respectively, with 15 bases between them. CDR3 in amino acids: CASSATGTDKNIQYF. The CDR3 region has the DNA TGTGCCAGCAGCGCCACCGGGACGGACAAAAACATTCAGTACTTC.

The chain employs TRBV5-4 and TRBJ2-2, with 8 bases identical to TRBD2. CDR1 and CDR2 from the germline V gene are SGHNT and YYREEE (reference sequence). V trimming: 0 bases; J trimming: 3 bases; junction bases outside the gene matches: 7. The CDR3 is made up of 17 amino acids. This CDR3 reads CASSLGLAGGYTGELFF. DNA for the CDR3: TGTGCCAGCAGCTTGGGTCTCGCGGGAGGTTACACCGGGGAGCTGTTTTTT.

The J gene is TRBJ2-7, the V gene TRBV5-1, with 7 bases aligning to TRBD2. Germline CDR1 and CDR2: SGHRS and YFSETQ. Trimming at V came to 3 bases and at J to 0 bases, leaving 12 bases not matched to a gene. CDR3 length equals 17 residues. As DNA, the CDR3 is TGCGCCAGCAGCTCCGGGGCAGGGAGGGCGAGCTCCTACGAGCAGTACTTC. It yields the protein CASSSGAGRASSYEQYF.

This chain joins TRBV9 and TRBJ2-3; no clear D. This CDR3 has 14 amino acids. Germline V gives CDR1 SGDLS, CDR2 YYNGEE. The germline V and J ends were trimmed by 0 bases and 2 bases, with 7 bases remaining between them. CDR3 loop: CASSVGGITDTQYF. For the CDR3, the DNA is TGTGCCAGCAGCGTAGGAGGAATCACAGATACGCAGTATTTT.

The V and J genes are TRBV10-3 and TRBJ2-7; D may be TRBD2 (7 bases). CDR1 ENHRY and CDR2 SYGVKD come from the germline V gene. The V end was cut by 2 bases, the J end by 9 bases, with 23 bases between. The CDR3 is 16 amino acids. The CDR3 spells CAISELDLQGGGRQYF. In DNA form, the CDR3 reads TGTGCCATCAGTGAGCTAGACCTACAGGGAGGGGGGCGGCAGTACTTC.

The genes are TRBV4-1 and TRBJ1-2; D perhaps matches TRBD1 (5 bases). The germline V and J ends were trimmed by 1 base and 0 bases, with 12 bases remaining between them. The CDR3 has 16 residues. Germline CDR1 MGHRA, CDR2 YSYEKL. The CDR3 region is CASSQAEGAPNYGYTF. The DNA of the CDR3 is TGCGCCAGCAGCCAAGCGGAAGGGGCACCTAACTATGGCTACACCTTC.

The CDR3 bases are TGTGCCAGCAGCCCCAGAGGGTGGGCCTACGAGCAGTACTTC. As protein: CASSPRGWAYEQYF. The rearrangement joins TRBV21-1 to TRBJ2-7; the table's TRBD2 call for D was not verified on the DNA. TRBV21-1 is classified as a pseudogene. The CDR3 is 14 residues long.

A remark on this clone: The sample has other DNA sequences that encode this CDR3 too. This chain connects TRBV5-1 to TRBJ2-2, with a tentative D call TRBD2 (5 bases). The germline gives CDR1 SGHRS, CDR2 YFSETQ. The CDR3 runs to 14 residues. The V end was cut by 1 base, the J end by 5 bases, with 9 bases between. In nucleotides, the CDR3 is TGCGCCAGCAGCTTGTCCGGGAATACCGGGGAGCTGTTTTTT. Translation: CASSLSGNTGELFF.

The CDR3 DNA sequence: TGTGCCAGCAGCGAACCTAGGGACCTTTGGGCAGATACGCAGTATTTT. It yields the protein CASSEPRDLWADTQYF. The chain is built from TRBV7-9 and TRBJ2-3, with D perhaps matching TRBD1 or TRBD2 (5 bases each). Germline V gives CDR1 SEHNR, CDR2 FQNEAQ (reference sequence). The V and J ends lost 5 bases and 4 bases respectively, with 19 bases between them. The CDR3 loop spans 16 amino acids.

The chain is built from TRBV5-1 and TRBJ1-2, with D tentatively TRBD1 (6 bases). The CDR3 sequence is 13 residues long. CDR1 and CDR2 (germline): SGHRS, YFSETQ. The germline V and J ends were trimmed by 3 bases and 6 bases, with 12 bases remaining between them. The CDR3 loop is CASSSGTLDGYTF. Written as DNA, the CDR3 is TGCGCCAGCAGCTCCGGGACATTGGATGGCTACACCTTC.

Written as DNA, the CDR3 is TGTGCCAGCAGTGAGAATACCTACGAGCAGTACTTC. It translates to CASSENTYEQYF. The chain is built from TRBV6-1 and TRBJ2-7, with D unresolved. Germline values: CDR1 MNHNS, CDR2 SASEGT. Trimming shortened V by 3 bases and J by 2 bases, and 5 bases separated the two germline ends. The CDR3 spans 12 residues.

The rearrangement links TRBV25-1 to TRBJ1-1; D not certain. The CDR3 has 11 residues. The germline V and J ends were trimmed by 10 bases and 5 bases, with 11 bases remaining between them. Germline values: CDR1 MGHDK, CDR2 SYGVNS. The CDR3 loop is CATIWNTEAFF. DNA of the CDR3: TGTGCCACCATATGGAATACTGAAGCTTTCTTT. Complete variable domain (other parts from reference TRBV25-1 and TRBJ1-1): EADIYQTPRYLVIGTGKKITLECSQTMGHDKMYWYQQDPGMELHLIHYSYGVNSTEKGDLSSESTVSRIRTEHFPLTLESARPSHTSQYLCATIWNTEAFFGQGTRLTVV.

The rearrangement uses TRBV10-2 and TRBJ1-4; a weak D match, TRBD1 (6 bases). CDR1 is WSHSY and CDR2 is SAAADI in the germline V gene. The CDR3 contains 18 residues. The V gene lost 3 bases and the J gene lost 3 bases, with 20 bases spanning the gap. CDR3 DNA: TGCGCCAGCAGTGAATTGGGCAGGGGCTTAGGGGCTAATGAAAAACTGTTTTTT. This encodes CASSELGRGLGANEKLFF.

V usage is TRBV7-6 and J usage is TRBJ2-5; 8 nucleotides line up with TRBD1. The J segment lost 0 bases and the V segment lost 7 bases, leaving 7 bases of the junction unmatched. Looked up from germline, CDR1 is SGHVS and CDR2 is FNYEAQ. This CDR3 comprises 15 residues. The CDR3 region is CASTMTGADQETQYF. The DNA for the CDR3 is TGTGCCAGCACAATGACAGGGGCTGACCAAGAGACCCAGTACTTC. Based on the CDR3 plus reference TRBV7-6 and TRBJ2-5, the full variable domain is GAGVSQSPRYKVTKRGQDVALRCDPISGHVSLYWYRQALGQGPEFLTYFNYEAQQDKSGLPNDRFSAERPEGSISTLTIQRTEQRDSAMYRCASTMTGADQETQYFGPGTRLLVL.

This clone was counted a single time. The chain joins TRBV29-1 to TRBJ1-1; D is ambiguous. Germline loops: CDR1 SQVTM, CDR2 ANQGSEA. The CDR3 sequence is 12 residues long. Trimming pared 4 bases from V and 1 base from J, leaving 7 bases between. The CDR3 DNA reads TGCAGCGTTGGGGGAGAGAACACTGAAGCTTTCTTT. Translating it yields CSVGGENTEAFF.

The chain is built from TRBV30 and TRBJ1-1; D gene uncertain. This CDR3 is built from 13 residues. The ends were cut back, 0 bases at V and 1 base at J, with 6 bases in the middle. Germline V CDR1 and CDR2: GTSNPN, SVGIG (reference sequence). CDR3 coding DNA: TGTGCCTGGAGTGTACGTGAGAACACTGAAGCTTTCTTT. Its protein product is CAWSVRENTEAFF.

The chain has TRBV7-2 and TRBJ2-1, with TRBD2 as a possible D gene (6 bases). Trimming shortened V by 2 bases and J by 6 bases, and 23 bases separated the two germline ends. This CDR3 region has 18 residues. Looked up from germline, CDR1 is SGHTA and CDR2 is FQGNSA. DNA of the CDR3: TGTGCCAGCAGCTTAAAACCGGGACTCTTATTAGCGAGCAATGAGCAGTTCTTC. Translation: CASSLKPGLLLASNEQFF.

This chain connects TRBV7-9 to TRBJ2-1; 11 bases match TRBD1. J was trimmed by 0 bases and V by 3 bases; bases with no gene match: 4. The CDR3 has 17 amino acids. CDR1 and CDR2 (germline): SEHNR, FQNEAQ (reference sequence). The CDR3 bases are TGTGCCAGCAGCTTCCCCGGGACAGGGGGCTCCTACAATGAGCAGTTCTTC. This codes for CASSFPGTGGSYNEQFF.

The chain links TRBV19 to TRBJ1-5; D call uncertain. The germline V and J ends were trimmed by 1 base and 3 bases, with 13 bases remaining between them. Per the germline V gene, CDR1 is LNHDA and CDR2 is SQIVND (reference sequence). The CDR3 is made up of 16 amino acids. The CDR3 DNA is TGTGCCAGTAGTATAGTCCAGGACCGGTACAATCAGCCCCAGCATTTT. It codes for CASSIVQDRYNQPQHF.

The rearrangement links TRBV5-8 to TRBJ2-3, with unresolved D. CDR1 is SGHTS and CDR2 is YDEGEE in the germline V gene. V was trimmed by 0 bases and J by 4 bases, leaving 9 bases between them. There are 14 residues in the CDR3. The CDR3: CASSLVVGADTQYF. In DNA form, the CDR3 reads TGTGCCAGCAGCTTGGTGGTAGGTGCAGATACGCAGTATTTT.

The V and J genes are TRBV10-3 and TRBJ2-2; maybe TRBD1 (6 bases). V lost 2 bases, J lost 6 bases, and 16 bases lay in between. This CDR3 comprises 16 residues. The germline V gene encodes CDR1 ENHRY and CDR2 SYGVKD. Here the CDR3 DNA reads TGTGCCATCAGTGAGGTAGACAGGACTTTCCCCGGGGAGCTGTTTTTT. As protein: CAISEVDRTFPGELFF.

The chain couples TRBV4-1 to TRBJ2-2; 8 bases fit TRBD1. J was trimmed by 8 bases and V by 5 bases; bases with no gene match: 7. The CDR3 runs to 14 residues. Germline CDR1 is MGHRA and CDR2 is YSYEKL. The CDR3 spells CASSEDRVLGELFF. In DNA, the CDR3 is TGCGCCAGCAGCGAGGACAGGGTTTTGGGGGAGCTGTTTTTT.

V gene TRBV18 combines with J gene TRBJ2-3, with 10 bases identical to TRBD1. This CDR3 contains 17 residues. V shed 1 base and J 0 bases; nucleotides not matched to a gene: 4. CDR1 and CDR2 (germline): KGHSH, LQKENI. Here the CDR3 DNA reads TGTGCCAGCTCACCACTCGGGACAGGGGCTAGCACAGATACGCAGTATTTT. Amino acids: CASSPLGTGASTDTQYF. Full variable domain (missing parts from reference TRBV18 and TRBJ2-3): NAGVMQNPRHLVRRRGQEARLRCSPMKGHSHVYWYRQLPEEGLKFMVYLQKENIIDESGMPKERFSAEFPKEGPSILRIQQVVRGDSAAYFCASSPLGTGASTDTQYFGPGTRLTVL.